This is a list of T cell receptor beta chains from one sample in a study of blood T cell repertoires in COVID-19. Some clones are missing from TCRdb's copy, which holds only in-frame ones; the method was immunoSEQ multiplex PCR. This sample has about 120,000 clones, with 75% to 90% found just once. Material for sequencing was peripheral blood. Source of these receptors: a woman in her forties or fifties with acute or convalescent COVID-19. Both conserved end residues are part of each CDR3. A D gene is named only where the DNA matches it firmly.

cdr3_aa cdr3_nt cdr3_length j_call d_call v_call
CASSSRGTDTQYF TGTGCCAGCAGCTCCAGGGGCACAGATACGCAGTATTTT 13 TRBJ2-3 - TRBV5-6
CASSETGNQPQHF TGTGCCAGCAGCGAAACAGGGAATCAGCCCCAGCATTTT 13 TRBJ1-5 - TRBV28
CASSPDPGTGNGYTF TGTGCCAGCAGCCCAGACCCCGGGACAGGGAATGGCTACACCTTC 15 TRBJ1-2 TRBD1 TRBV9
CASSPGTGLMEGAFF TGTGCCAGCTCACCAGGGACAGGACTCATGGAGGGGGCTTTCTTT 15 TRBJ1-1 TRBD1 TRBV18
CASSLNPPRQGLYGYTF TGTGCCAGCAGCTTAAACCCCCCCCGGCAGGGCCTCTATGGCTACACCTTC 17 TRBJ1-2 - TRBV7-3
CASSPTGLGGEKLFF TGTGCCAGCAGCCCGACAGGGCTTGGAGGTGAAAAACTGTTTTTT 15 TRBJ1-4 TRBD1 TRBV6-5
CASSPNRERSETQYF TGTGCCAGCAGCCCCAACAGGGAAAGGAGTGAGACCCAGTACTTC 15 TRBJ2-5 - TRBV6-5
CASSLEWTALNTEAFF TGTGCCAGCAGCTTAGAGTGGACAGCACTGAACACTGAAGCTTTCTTT 16 TRBJ1-1 - TRBV7-9
CASGFTGTGLYSPLHF TGTGCCAGCGGATTTACCGGGACAGGGTTATATTCACCCCTCCACTTT 16 TRBJ1-6 TRBD1 TRBV5-6
CASSLSQPQHF TGTGCCAGCAGTCTAAGTCAGCCCCAGCATTTT 11 TRBJ1-5 - TRBV6-5
CASTSTVTRAKGYTF TGTGCCAGCACCTCGACAGTGACAAGAGCGAAGGGCTACACCTTC 15 TRBJ1-2 - TRBV28
CASSPTSGASEQYF TGTGCCAGCAGCCCGACTAGCGGGGCCAGCGAGCAGTACTTC 14 TRBJ2-7 TRBD2 TRBV5-6
CASSSGNSGNTIYF TGTGCCAGCTCCTCAGGGAACTCTGGAAACACCATATATTTT 14 TRBJ1-3 - TRBV18
CATRLPGLDEQYF TGTGCCACCCGCCTCCCGGGTTTAGACGAGCAGTACTTC 13 TRBJ2-7 - TRBV15